This T cell receptor (beta chain) originates from a study of PD-1 blockade in mismatch repair-deficient tumors. A few pembrolizumab responders had their TCRs sequenced. Whole-study results and caveats: Tumor-resident clones, often absent from pretreatment blood, expanded after pembrolizumab and then contracted.

This CDR3 is built from 12 residues. V shed 5 bases and J shed 0 bases, with 4 bases lying between them. CDR1 is LNHDA, CDR2 SQIVND, per germline (reference sequence). As regards this clone: The target antigen is unknown.

The method was immunoSEQ multiplex PCR; TCRdb's version includes in-frame clones alone and lacks a portion of them. The sample records about 110,000 clones, approximately 80% being singletons. The chain combines TRBV19 with TRBJ1-2; D is undetermined. The sequencing here drew on peripheral blood, taken approximately 64 weeks after starting pembrolizumab. The sequence was obtained from an adult with mismatch repair-deficient cancer. CDR3 loop: CASSPANYGYTF. DNA of the CDR3: TGTGCCAGTAGTCCAGCTAACTATGGCTACACCTTC.